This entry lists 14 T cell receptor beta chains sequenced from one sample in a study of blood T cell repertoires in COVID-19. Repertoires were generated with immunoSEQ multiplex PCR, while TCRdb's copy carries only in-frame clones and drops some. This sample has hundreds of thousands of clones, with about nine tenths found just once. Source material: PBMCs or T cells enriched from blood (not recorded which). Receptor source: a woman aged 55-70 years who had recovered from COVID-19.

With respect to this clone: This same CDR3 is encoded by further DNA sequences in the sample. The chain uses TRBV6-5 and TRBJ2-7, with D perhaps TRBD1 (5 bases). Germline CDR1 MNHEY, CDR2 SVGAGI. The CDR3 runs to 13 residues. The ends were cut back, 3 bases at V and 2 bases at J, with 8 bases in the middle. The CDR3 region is CASSYGHAYEQYF. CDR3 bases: TGTGCCAGCAGTTATGGACACGCCTACGAGCAGTACTTC.

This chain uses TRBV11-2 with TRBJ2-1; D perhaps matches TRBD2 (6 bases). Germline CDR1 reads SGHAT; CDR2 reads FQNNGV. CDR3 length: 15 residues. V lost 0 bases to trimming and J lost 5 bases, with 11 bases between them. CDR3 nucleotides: TGTGCCAGCAGCTTAGATCTTGGGACTCACAATGAGCAGTTCTTC. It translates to CASSLDLGTHNEQFF. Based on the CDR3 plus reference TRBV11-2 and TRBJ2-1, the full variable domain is EAGVAQSPRYKIIEKRQSVAFWCNPISGHATLYWYQQILGQGPKLLIQFQNNGVVDDSQLPKDRFSAERLKGVDSTLKIQPAKLEDSAVYLCASSLDLGTHNEQFFGPGTRLTVL.

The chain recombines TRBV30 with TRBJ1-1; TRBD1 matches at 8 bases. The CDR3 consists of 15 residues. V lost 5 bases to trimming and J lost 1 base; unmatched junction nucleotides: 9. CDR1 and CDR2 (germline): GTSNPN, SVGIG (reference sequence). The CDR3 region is CAWGQGSLGNTEAFF. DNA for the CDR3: TGTGCCTGGGGACAGGGATCGTTGGGGAACACTGAAGCTTTCTTT.

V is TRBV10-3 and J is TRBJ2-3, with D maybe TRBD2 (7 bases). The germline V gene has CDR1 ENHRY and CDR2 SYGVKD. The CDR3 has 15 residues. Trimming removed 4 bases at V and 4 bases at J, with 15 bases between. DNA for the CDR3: TGTGCCATCAGTGGTTCGGGGGGCCCAGCAGATACGCAGTATTTT. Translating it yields CAISGSGGPADTQYF.

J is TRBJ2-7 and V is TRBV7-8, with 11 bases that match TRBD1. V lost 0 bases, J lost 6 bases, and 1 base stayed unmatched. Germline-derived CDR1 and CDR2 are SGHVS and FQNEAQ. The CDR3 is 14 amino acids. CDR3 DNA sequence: TGTGCCAGCAGCTTAGCGGGGACAGGGGGCGAGCAGTACGTC. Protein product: CASSLAGTGGEQYV.

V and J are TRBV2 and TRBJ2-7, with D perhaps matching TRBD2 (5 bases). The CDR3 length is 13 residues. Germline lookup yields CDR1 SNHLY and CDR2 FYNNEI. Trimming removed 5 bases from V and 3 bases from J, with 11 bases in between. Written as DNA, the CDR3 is TGTGCCAGCAGTCGGGAACCTCTCTACGAGCAGTACGTC. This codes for CASSREPLYEQYV.

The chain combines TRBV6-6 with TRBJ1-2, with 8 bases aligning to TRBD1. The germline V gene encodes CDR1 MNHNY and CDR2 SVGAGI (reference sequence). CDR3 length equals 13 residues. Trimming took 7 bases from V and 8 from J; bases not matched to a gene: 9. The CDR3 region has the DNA TGTGCCAGCAACCCCCAGGGGGCGCTCGGCTACACCTTC. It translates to CASNPQGALGYTF.

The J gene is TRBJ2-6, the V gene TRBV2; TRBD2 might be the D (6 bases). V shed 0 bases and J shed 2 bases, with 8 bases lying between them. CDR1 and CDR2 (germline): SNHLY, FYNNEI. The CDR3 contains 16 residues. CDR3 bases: TGTGCCAGCAGTGAAGCGCCGGGGGCTGGGGCCAACGTCCTGACTTTC. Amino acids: CASSEAPGAGANVLTF.

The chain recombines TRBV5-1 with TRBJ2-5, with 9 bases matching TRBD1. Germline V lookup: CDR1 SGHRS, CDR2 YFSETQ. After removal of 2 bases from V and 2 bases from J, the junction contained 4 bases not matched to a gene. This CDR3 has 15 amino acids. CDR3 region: CASSLTGGEQETQYF. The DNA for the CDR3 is TGCGCCAGCAGCTTAACAGGGGGCGAACAAGAGACCCAGTACTTC.

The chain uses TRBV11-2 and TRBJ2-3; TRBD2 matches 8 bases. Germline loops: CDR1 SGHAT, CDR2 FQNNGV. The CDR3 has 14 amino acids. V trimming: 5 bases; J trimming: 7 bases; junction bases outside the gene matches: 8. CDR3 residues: CASSLGGAVHTQYF. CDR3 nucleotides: TGTGCCAGCAGCCTCGGGGGGGCCGTCCATACGCAGTATTTT.

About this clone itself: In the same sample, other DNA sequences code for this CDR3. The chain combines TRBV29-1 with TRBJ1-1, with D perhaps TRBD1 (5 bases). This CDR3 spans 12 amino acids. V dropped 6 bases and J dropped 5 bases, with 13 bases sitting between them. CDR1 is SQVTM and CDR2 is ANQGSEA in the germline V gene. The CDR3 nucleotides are TGCAGCGTGGATAGGGGAGGGACTGAAGCTTTCTTT. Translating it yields CSVDRGGTEAFF.

CDR3 amino acids: CASSVGDSSGNTIYF. DNA for the CDR3: TGTGCCAGCAGCGTAGGGGACAGCTCTGGAAACACCATATATTTT. The rearrangement uses TRBV9 and TRBJ1-3, with 7 positions matching TRBD1. This CDR3 is 15 amino acids long. Per the germline V gene, CDR1 is SGDLS and CDR2 is YYNGEE. Losses at the gene ends were 0 bases for V and 0 bases for J; bases not matched to a gene: 0.

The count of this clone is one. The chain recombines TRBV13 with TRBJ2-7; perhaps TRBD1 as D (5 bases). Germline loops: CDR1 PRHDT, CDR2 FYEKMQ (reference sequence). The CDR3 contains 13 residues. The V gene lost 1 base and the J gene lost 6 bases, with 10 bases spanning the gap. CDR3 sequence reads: CASSLVGASEQYF. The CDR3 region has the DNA TGTGCCAGCAGCTTAGTTGGGGCGTCCGAGCAGTACTTC.

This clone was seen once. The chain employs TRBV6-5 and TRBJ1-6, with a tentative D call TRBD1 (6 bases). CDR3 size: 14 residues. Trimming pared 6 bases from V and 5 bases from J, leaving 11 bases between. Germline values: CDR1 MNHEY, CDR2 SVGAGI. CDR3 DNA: TGTGCCAGCAGCCGAGGACAGCATAATTCACCCCTCCACTTT. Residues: CASSRGQHNSPLHF.